The 12 T cell receptor beta chains reported below all come from one sample, sequenced in a study of OX40 agonist ivuxolimab in advanced cancers. Profiled with immunoSEQ multiplex PCR; TCRdb holds only in-frame clones, not every one. The data show 20,000 to 25,000 clones, 86% seen once. The input for sequencing was CD4+ or CD8+ T cells sorted from blood, taken in a trial of the OX40 agonist ivuxolimab. The receptors were gathered from an adult with an advanced solid tumor such as melanoma, head and neck, liver or kidney cancer.

In its sample, this clone was seen a few times. V is TRBV5-5 and J is TRBJ2-7; no reliable D call. Per germline, CDR1 SGHKS and CDR2 YYEKEE (reference sequence). V dropped 5 bases and J dropped 5 bases, with 11 bases sitting between them. CDR3 length: 12 residues. The CDR3: CASSSTVNEQYF. The CDR3 nucleotides read TGTGCCAGCAGTTCCACCGTCAACGAGCAGTACTTC.

The rearrangement links TRBV10-3 to TRBJ2-3; 7 bases are a match to TRBD1. The CDR3 contains 15 residues. Looked up from germline, CDR1 is ENHRY and CDR2 is SYGVKD. Trimming at V came to 6 bases and at J to 2 bases, leaving 8 bases not matched to a gene. The CDR3 here is CAIRPGTENTDTQYF. CDR3 coding DNA: TGTGCCATCAGGCCCGGGACAGAGAACACAGATACGCAGTATTTT.

The chain joins TRBV6-5 to TRBJ1-3; D ambiguous. This CDR3 has 13 amino acids. V lost 2 bases to trimming and J lost 4 bases, with 6 bases between them. Germline CDR1 is MNHEY and CDR2 is SVGAGI. CDR3 sequence reads: CASSYKAGNTIYF. DNA for the CDR3: TGTGCCAGCAGTTACAAGGCAGGAAACACCATATATTTT.

The chain uses TRBV5-4 and TRBJ2-7, with D perhaps matching TRBD1 (7 bases). Trimming pared 1 base from V and 5 bases from J, leaving 16 bases between. The CDR3 covers 15 residues. Germline-derived CDR1 and CDR2 are SGHNT and YYREEE (reference sequence). CDR3 residues: CASSLQGGGFNEQYF. The CDR3 bases are TGTGCCAGCAGCTTGCAGGGGGGCGGATTCAACGAGCAGTACTTC.

J is TRBJ2-1 and V is TRBV6-1; a weak D match, TRBD2 (5 bases). This CDR3 spans 15 amino acids. Germline V gene lookup returns CDR1 MNHNS and CDR2 SASEGT. V lost 7 bases and J 0 bases, leaving 13 bases between the germline ends. The CDR3 nucleotides are TGTGCCAGCACTTCCCGGGATTACTCCTACAATGAGCAGTTCTTC. Residues: CASTSRDYSYNEQFF.

The rearrangement joins TRBV4-1 to TRBJ1-4; 7 bases line up with TRBD1. The trim removed 1 base at V and 6 bases at J, leaving 11 bases unmatched. CDR3 length: 17 amino acids. Germline-derived CDR1 and CDR2 are MGHRA and YSYEKL. The CDR3 region is CASSQVGTVGEHEKLFF. The DNA of the CDR3 is TGCGCCAGCAGCCAAGTCGGGACAGTAGGGGAACATGAAAAACTGTTTTTT.

The chain uses TRBV29-1 and TRBJ1-2, with D possibly matching TRBD1 (5 bases). CDR3 length equals 14 residues. V was shortened by 3 bases and J by 3 bases, with 14 bases between the two germline ends. In germline, CDR1 is SQVTM, CDR2 ANQGSEA. The CDR3 sequence: CSVEATDKHYGYTF. CDR3 DNA: TGCAGCGTTGAGGCGACAGACAAACACTATGGCTACACCTTC.

Note on this clone: A read error may account for a junction end that differs from germline. V usage is TRBV11-3 and J usage is TRBJ2-7; TRBD1 might be the D (5 bases). Per germline, CDR1 SGHNT and CDR2 YENEEA. This CDR3 comprises 15 residues. The CDR3 region has the DNA TGTGCCAGCAGCTCGACAGTTCTTTCCTCCTACGAGCAGTGCTTC. Its protein product is CASSSTVLSSYEQCF.

This chain links TRBV7-8 with TRBJ1-2; 7 nucleotides match TRBD1. Germline-derived CDR1 and CDR2 are SGHVS and FQNEAQ. The CDR3 consists of 14 residues. The V segment lost 2 bases and the J segment 5 bases; nucleotides outside the gene matches: 5. The CDR3 protein is CASSLNRGLYGYTF. The CDR3 nucleotides are TGTGCCAGCAGCTTAAATAGGGGGCTTTATGGCTACACCTTC.

This clone was detected only a few times. This sequence joins TRBV4-3 and TRBJ1-3, with D possibly being TRBD1 (5 bases). The CDR3 has 16 amino acids. Germline V gene lookup returns CDR1 LGHNA and CDR2 YSLEER. V was clipped by 2 bases and J by 3 bases, with 14 bases between them. As DNA, the CDR3 is TGCGCCAGCAGCCAAAATGTAGGGGAGAATGGAAACACCATATATTTT. This sequence encodes CASSQNVGENGNTIYF.

The chain uses TRBV6-5 and TRBJ1-1; a weak D match, TRBD1 (5 bases). Germline V gene sequence: CDR1 MNHEY, CDR2 SVGAGI. The CDR3 sequence is 13 residues long. The V and J ends lost 3 bases and 1 base respectively, with 6 bases between them. The CDR3 bases are TGTGCCAGCAGTTATCAGGGGAACACTGAAGCTTTCTTT. Amino acid sequence: CASSYQGNTEAFF.

The chain carries TRBV6-5 and TRBJ1-2; 7 bases fit TRBD1. Per the germline V gene, CDR1 is MNHEY and CDR2 is SVGAGI. V shed 0 bases, J shed 0 bases, and the junction held 4 bases outside the gene matches. CDR3 length: 16 amino acids. The CDR3 nucleotides read TGTGCCAGCAGTTACTCATCTACAGGGGCTAACTATGGCTACACCTTC. Translated: CASSYSSTGANYGYTF.